The rows below give T cell receptor beta chains drawn from one sample of a study of T cells after yellow fever vaccination. Each CDR3 protein is one row after TCRdb ran MiXCR on the 5' RACE reads. The table has 500,000 to 650,000 distinct CDR3 sequences, about 15% seen once; the top ten hold roughly 17%. The starting material was PBMCs, obtained roughly 5 days after the first yellow fever vaccination. These receptors all stem from a young man who received the YFV17D yellow fever vaccine. Each CDR3 is given without its conserved first and last residue. Each record gives: CDR3 protein, J gene, D gene, V gene. D genes are given only for firm matches.

CDR3 protein: ASSLGRSGNTQY; J gene: TRBJ2-3; D gene: NA; V gene: TRBV5-4
CDR3 protein: ASSSDREYGYT; J gene: TRBJ1-2; D gene: TRBD1; V gene: TRBV19
CDR3 protein: ASGPDRETQY; J gene: TRBJ2-5; D gene: NA; V gene: TRBV7-3
CDR3 protein: ATSGQPRRGYNEQF; J gene: TRBJ2-1; D gene: NA; V gene: TRBV19
CDR3 protein: ASSQDRSMNTEAF; J gene: TRBJ1-1; D gene: NA; V gene: TRBV4-1
CDR3 protein: ASSFTSGADNEQF; J gene: TRBJ2-1; D gene: TRBD2; V gene: TRBV5-4
CDR3 protein: ASSPGIVGYEQY; J gene: TRBJ2-7; D gene: NA; V gene: TRBV7-2
CDR3 protein: ATSRERSGGGTYEQY; J gene: TRBJ2-7; D gene: TRBD2; V gene: TRBV15
CDR3 protein: ASSQVLAPNYGYT; J gene: TRBJ1-2; D gene: NA; V gene: TRBV4-3
CDR3 protein: AWQRTDMNTEAF; J gene: TRBJ1-1; D gene: NA; V gene: TRBV30
CDR3 protein: ASSKVLLLGTGGEPNTGELF; J gene: TRBJ2-2; D gene: NA; V gene: TRBV21-1
CDR3 protein: ASSPFTSGVETQY; J gene: TRBJ2-5; D gene: TRBD2; V gene: TRBV3-1
CDR3 protein: ASSLALRGSEQY; J gene: TRBJ2-7; D gene: NA; V gene: TRBV7-9
CDR3 protein: ASSLVSQETQY; J gene: TRBJ2-5; D gene: NA; V gene: TRBV5-1
CDR3 protein: ASSSTPADQPQH; J gene: TRBJ1-5; D gene: NA; V gene: TRBV5-1
CDR3 protein: ASSAGHTNEQF; J gene: TRBJ2-1; D gene: NA; V gene: TRBV5-1
CDR3 protein: ASSQDPGRLQETQY; J gene: TRBJ2-5; D gene: NA; V gene: TRBV4-3
CDR3 protein: ATSRGSVSETQY; J gene: TRBJ2-5; D gene: NA; V gene: TRBV15
CDR3 protein: ASSLTSSYEQY; J gene: TRBJ2-7; D gene: NA; V gene: TRBV27